This T cell receptor (beta chain) emerged from a study of shared clonotypes between healthy human individuals (dated by TCRdb to 2020 to 2022). Describing the broader study: Two women and a few men aged 18 to 49 years were included in the cohort. Between about 0.94 and 10 billion PBMCs per donor were obtained by leukapheresis. To estimate repertoire size and how much clonotypes are shared between individuals, the study performed deep sequencing of blood TCR repertoires from five healthy adults. To increase sequencing depth and limit assay-specific biases, different laboratories used diverse techniques to prepare libraries and sequence TCR repertoires.

The investigation overall reported the following: Sampling was limited to blood, and TCR repertoires in tissue likely differ from TCR repertoires in blood. Pairwise subsampling indicated that sequencing depth was expected to affect the degree of clonotype sharing among donors. The genetic and exposure-history diversity represented was limited by the small number of donors.

Healthy HIV-negative adults with no recently reported acute infections or vaccinations were included as donors. All donors were Caucasian adults living in Nashville, Tennessee, USA. For unsorted samples, about 90 million PBMCs were counted and genomic DNA was extracted with the QIAamp DNA Blood Mini kit. Blood was obtained by leukapheresis, after which PBMCs were separated by Ficoll-Histopaque density gradient centrifugation and cryopreserved in liquid nitrogen vapor phase. Using the deep immunoSEQ assay, TCR CDR3 regions were amplified from genomic DNA by multiplex PCR. Extracted genomic DNA from each cell subset was distributed evenly across all wells of several immunoSEQ 96-well plates, and each plate was treated as a replicate. For unsorted PBMC, each replicate PCR was loaded with approximately 0.3 ug genomic DNA, equivalent to 30,000 or so T cell genomes. Ten immunoSEQ deep assay plates were used to sequence the unsorted PBMC genomic DNA. The purified libraries were quantified using a Qubit 3.0 fluorometer, sized with a Bioanalyzer 2100, and then quantified again using the KAPA Library Quantification kit. Every immunoSEQ 96-well plate was sequenced on a separate single-read 150-cycle Illumina NextSeq 550 flow cell. As for the original processing: Because the immunoSEQ output included only junctional sequences and no quality scores, the filtering could not be the same as the filtering used for full-length reads. Sequences were annotated with PyIR, a Python wrapper for IgBLAST v1.9, using IMGT germline references to assign V/J genes and CDR3. Any read was removed if the V/J assignment was weak (E-value above 1e-6), the CDR3 was missing, or the read contained stop codons, out-of-frame junctions, or ambiguous translated residues. V3J clonotypes were defined as sequences sharing the same inferred V gene, J gene, and CDR3 amino acid sequence. Percentage overlap between repertoires was calculated by dividing the number of shared unique clonotypes by the size of the smaller repertoire. Repertoire richness was assessed with RTK rarefaction, the Chao1 estimator, and Recon v2.1 estimates of unobserved clonotypes. This immuneACCESS table, as held by TCRdb, lists in-frame sequences with V and J called but not all clones. Of the missing ones, under half trace to an unresolved V gene in checked studies; the others have no known cause. V, J and clone size derive from that table, while D and trimming were established from the DNA sequence. This sample comprises around 500,000 clones, roughly 80% of them detected only once. The ten largest make up over 9.5% of the sample.

Remarks on this clone: Its antigen target is currently unknown. Base qualities were left out, and no much larger clone turns up one base away.

The sample was PBMCs. The clonotype comes from a woman aged 40-49 years in good health. Some clones in this sample may be carry-over from other donors' samples.

The sequenced DNA is TGTGCCAGCAGCGTAGACGTTGTGCGGGCTAGCGGGGTATATAGTAGCTCCTACAATGAGCAGTTCTTC. It translates as CASSVDVVRASGVYSSSYNEQFF. Rearrangement joined TRBV9 to TRBJ2-1, and 9 junctional nucleotides match TRBD2. From the cysteine through the phenylalanine, the CDR3 covers 23 amino acids. Only CDR3 DNA remains: 69 bases, in frame from the first base. Trimming takes 0 bases off V and 0 bases off J; junction bases not matched to a gene: 22. The germline V gene provides CDR1 SGDLS and CDR2 YYNGEE.